This TCR beta chain was retrieved from a study of beta chain features in type 1 diabetes. What was sequenced were expressed TCRB transcripts, since all of the isolated RNA had been reverse transcribed. Profiled with immunoSEQ multiplex PCR; TCRdb holds only in-frame clones, not every one. This repertoire shows 390,000 or so clones, about 14% found once; its top ten account for about 0.034%. CDR1 and CDR2 from the germline V gene are LNHDA and SQIVND (reference sequence). Trimming cost V 5 bases and J 8 bases; bases outside gene matches: 6. The CDR3 totals 13 residues. Stem cell-like memory, regulatory, central memory and naive CD4+ cells were sorted via CD45RO/CCR7/CD25/CD127/CD95/CD27. This clone was recorded a few times.

The source is a man younger than 40 in good health. The sequencing input was naive CD4+ T cells from blood. The rearrangement joins TRBV19 to TRBJ1-2; the match to TRBD1 covers 9 bases. The CDR3 DNA sequence: TGTGCCAGTAGTGGACAGGGGTATCGCGGCTACACCTTC. Its translation: CASSGQGYRGYTF.